Listed here are 17 T cell receptor beta chains from one sample, sequenced in a study of T cells after yellow fever vaccination. TCRdb redid the calling of the 5' RACE reads with MiXCR, one entry per CDR3 protein. The sample shows 340,000 or so distinct CDR3 sequences, under 15% of them seen only once. Material: CD4+ T cells sorted from PBMCs, obtained 15 days after the yellow fever booster vaccination. Every receptor here comes from a man aged 18-30 years who received the YFV17D yellow fever vaccine.

This clonotype has more than one count but fewer than ten. The chain links TRBV4-1 to TRBJ2-5; the match to TRBD1 covers 9 bases. This CDR3 is 16 amino acids long. The V gene end was trimmed by 1 base and the J gene end by 3 bases; junction bases not matched to a gene: 6. CDR1 is MGHRA, CDR2 YSYEKL, per germline. DNA for the CDR3: TGCGCCAGCAGCCAAGGGGGGACAGGGCAAGAAGAGACCCAGTACTTC. It is translated as CASSQGGTGQEETQYF.

This clonotype was picked up a small number of times. The chain uses TRBV5-6 and TRBJ2-1, with D possibly called TRBD1 or TRBD2 (5 bases each). The germline CDR1 and CDR2 sequences are SGHDT and YYEEEE. V lost 0 bases and J lost 6, with 7 bases in between. CDR3 length: 13 residues. The CDR3 nucleotides are TGTGCCAGCAGCTTGGATGGGGGCAATGAGCAGTTCTTC. Amino acid sequence: CASSLDGGNEQFF.

This clonotype has a count of ten or more. CDR3 DNA: TGCAGTGCTAGAGGGGGCAATGAGCAGTTCTTC. It codes for CSARGGNEQFF. The chain joins TRBV20-1 to TRBJ2-1; D call uncertain. The germline V and J ends were trimmed by 1 base and 6 bases, with 4 bases remaining between them. Germline-derived CDR1 and CDR2 are DFQATT and SNEGSKA (reference sequence). The CDR3 spans 11 residues.

The CDR3 DNA reads as TGTGCCAGCAGTTTGCAGACAGGGGCAAATGAAAAACTGTTTTTT. Its translation: CASSLQTGANEKLFF. The chain employs TRBV12-3 or TRBV12-4 and TRBJ1-4; 8 bases align to TRBD1. The CDR3 has 15 residues. The V segment lost 3 bases and the J segment 5 bases; nucleotides outside the gene matches: 5.

This clonotype was counted only a few times. The rearrangement links TRBV7-2 to TRBJ1-5; a weak D match, TRBD1 (5 bases). This CDR3 is built from 16 residues. Germline V CDR1 and CDR2: SGHTA, FQGNSA. Trimming left V 1 base short and J 0 bases short, with 10 bases between. CDR3 nucleotide sequence: TGTGCCAGCAGCTTAGTGGGGGGATATAGCAATCAGCCCCAGCATTTT. Translated: CASSLVGGYSNQPQHF.

This clonotype has just a few counts. V and J are TRBV14 and TRBJ2-3, with 8 bases that match TRBD2. The V and J ends lost 3 bases and 5 bases, in that order; junction bases with no gene match: 4. Germline loops: CDR1 SGHDN, CDR2 FVKESK. The CDR3 totals 14 residues. The CDR3 loop reads CASSHGGVGDTQYF. The CDR3 DNA sequence: TGTGCCAGCAGCCACGGGGGGGTCGGAGATACGCAGTATTTT.

This clonotype was recorded many times. This chain uses TRBV7-8 with TRBJ1-2; 7 nucleotides agree with TRBD1. Germline V gene lookup returns CDR1 SGHVS and CDR2 FQNEAQ. This CDR3 is 13 amino acids long. V lost 1 base to trimming and J lost 8 bases; unmatched junction nucleotides: 4. DNA of the CDR3: TGTGCCAGCAGCTTAGAGACAGGGCGAGGCTACACCTTC. Translated, it gives CASSLETGRGYTF.

J is TRBJ2-5 and V is TRBV7-2, with a tentative D call TRBD2 (6 bases). Germline values: CDR1 SGHTA, CDR2 FQGNSA. V was trimmed by 2 bases and J by 3 bases, leaving 13 bases between them. This CDR3 contains 15 residues. For the CDR3, the DNA is TGTGCCAGCAGCTTATCCCGGACTACCAAAGAGACCCAGTACTTC. Translation gives CASSLSRTTKETQYF.

The chain carries TRBV24-1 and TRBJ1-2, with D unclear. The CDR3 is 10 amino acids. The V gene's germline CDR1 is KGHDR and CDR2 SFDVKD. Trimming cost V 7 bases and J 5 bases, with 4 bases left between them. CDR3 bases: TGTGCCACCAGGAATTATGGCTACACCTTC. Its translation is CATRNYGYTF.

The chain employs TRBV7-3 and TRBJ2-2; no clear D. Germline loops: CDR1 SGHTA, CDR2 FQGTGA. The CDR3 is 14 residues long. V shed 1 base and J shed 3 bases, with 6 bases lying between them. The CDR3 is CASSLSRDTGELFF. The CDR3 DNA sequence: TGTGCCAGCAGCTTAAGCCGGGACACCGGGGAGCTGTTTTTT.

This clonotype was seen at least ten times. J is TRBJ2-5 and V is TRBV27, with D tentatively TRBD1 (5 bases). V dropped 6 bases and J dropped 5 bases, with 16 bases sitting between them. Germline CDR1 is MNHEY and CDR2 is SMNVEV (reference sequence). The CDR3 extends over 14 amino acids. In nucleotides, the CDR3 is TGTGCCAGCAGCCCCCGCCGACAGAGGGAGACCCAGTACTTC. It is translated as CASSPRRQRETQYF.

This clonotype was observed many times. The V and J genes are TRBV18 and TRBJ2-3, with 7 positions matching TRBD1. The CDR3 spans 14 residues. J gave up 2 bases and V 8 bases, and 7 bases lay outside the gene matches. Per germline, CDR1 KGHSH and CDR2 LQKENI. CDR3 protein: CASSPGTVTDTQYF. The CDR3 region has the DNA TGTGCCAGCAGCCCGGGGACAGTCACAGATACGCAGTATTTT.

This clonotype was found a few times. V usage is TRBV30 and J usage is TRBJ1-2; the D is unclear. Germline V lookup: CDR1 GTSNPN, CDR2 SVGIG (reference sequence). V was shortened by 5 bases and J by 0 bases, with 4 bases between the two germline ends. There are 11 residues in the CDR3. This chain's CDR3 is CAWGTNYGYTF. CDR3 DNA sequence: TGTGCCTGGGGAACTAACTATGGCTACACCTTC.

J is TRBJ2-3 and V is TRBV7-2; D unclear. CDR3 length: 14 residues. The germline CDR1 and CDR2 sequences are SGHTA and FQGNSA. The V and J ends lost 7 bases and 4 bases respectively, with 15 bases between them. CDR3 sequence (DNA): TGTGCCAGCATTTTAAGTGTTGGTCCAGATACGCAGTATTTT. Its protein product is CASILSVGPDTQYF.

CDR3 protein: CSARSGVGTEAFF. CDR3 in DNA: TGCAGTGCTAGATCGGGGGTTGGCACTGAAGCTTTCTTT. This chain uses TRBV20-1 with TRBJ1-1; TRBD1 might be the D (5 bases). The germline CDR1 and CDR2 sequences are DFQATT and SNEGSKA (reference sequence). V lost 2 bases, J lost 4 bases, and 11 bases lay in between. This CDR3 comprises 13 residues.

This sequence joins TRBV3-1 and TRBJ2-1; 7 nucleotides agree with TRBD2. The V gene's germline CDR1 is LGHDT and CDR2 YNNKEL (reference sequence). The junction had 2 bases not matched to a gene; V was cut back by 2 bases and J by 7 bases. The CDR3 runs 13 residues. CDR3 loop: CASSQMGGNEQFF. The CDR3 coding sequence is TGTGCCAGCAGCCAAATGGGGGGGAATGAGCAGTTCTTC.

This chain connects TRBV12-3 or TRBV12-4 to TRBJ2-7; a weak D match, TRBD2 (5 bases). V gave up 6 bases and J gave up 0 bases, with 12 bases separating them. This CDR3 region has 14 residues. The CDR3 DNA follows: TGTGCCAGCAGCCCCCGACTAAACTCCTACGAGCAGTACTTC. Protein product: CASSPRLNSYEQYF.